These T cell receptor beta chains were read from a single sample in a study of shared clonotypes between healthy human individuals. Generated by immunoSEQ multiplex PCR, the TCRdb table keeps only in-frame clones and is missing some. The sample contains about 2.4 million clones, 93% of which appear only once. Material: naive CD4+ T cells from PBMCs. The receptors were gathered from a man aged 18 to 30 in good health. Some clones in this sample may be carry-over from other donors' samples. The CDR3 runs from the conserved cysteine through the conserved F or W. Each record gives: J gene, clone size, V gene, D gene, CDR3 protein, CDR3 DNA. The D gene is left open where the match is weak. Where a row states a size, it is once, few, many or the class of an expanded clone; other rows omit it.

j_gene: TRBJ2-1; abundance: .; v_gene: TRBV27; d_gene: TRBD2; CDR3aa: CASSLREREDSYNEQFF; CDR3nt: TGTGCCAGCAGTTTAAGGGAGCGGGAGGACTCCTACAATGAGCAGTTCTTC
j_gene: TRBJ2-6; abundance: .; v_gene: TRBV28; d_gene: .; CDR3aa: CASSLLRDAGANVLTF; CDR3nt: TGTGCCAGCAGTTTATTAAGGGACGCTGGGGCCAACGTCCTGACTTTC
j_gene: TRBJ2-6; abundance: once; v_gene: TRBV28; d_gene: .; CDR3aa: CASSPSRTVSGANVLTF; CDR3nt: TGTGCCAGCAGCCCTTCCCGGACGGTCTCTGGGGCCAACGTCCTGACTTTC
j_gene: TRBJ2-1; abundance: .; v_gene: TRBV11-3; d_gene: .; CDR3aa: CASSWAGTHYNEQFF; CDR3nt: TGTGCCAGCAGCTGGGCCGGGACGCATTACAATGAGCAGTTCTTC
j_gene: TRBJ1-4; abundance: once; v_gene: TRBV7-2; d_gene: .; CDR3aa: CASSLTGTPTNEKLFF; CDR3nt: TGTGCCAGCAGCTTAACAGGGACTCCGACTAATGAAAAACTGTTTTTT
j_gene: TRBJ2-1; abundance: .; v_gene: TRBV5-4; d_gene: TRBD2; CDR3aa: CASSGGGQYNEQFF; CDR3nt: TGTGCCAGCAGCGGCGGGGGGCAGTACAATGAGCAGTTCTTC
j_gene: TRBJ1-2; abundance: .; v_gene: TRBV2; d_gene: TRBD1; CDR3aa: CASTRDRNYGYTF; CDR3nt: TGTGCCAGCACCCGGGACAGGAACTATGGCTACACCTTC
j_gene: TRBJ2-5; abundance: .; v_gene: TRBV11-1; d_gene: .; CDR3aa: CASSLVLGQPQETQYF; CDR3nt: TGTGCCAGCAGCTTAGTTCTCGGACAGCCTCAAGAGACCCAGTACTTC
j_gene: TRBJ2-7; abundance: .; v_gene: TRBV5-4; d_gene: .; CDR3aa: CASSLGLGIDEQYF; CDR3nt: TGTGCCAGCAGCTTGGGACTAGGAATTGACGAGCAGTACTTC
j_gene: TRBJ2-1; abundance: .; v_gene: TRBV29-1; d_gene: .; CDR3aa: CSVAPILGNEQFF; CDR3nt: TGCAGCGTTGCTCCCATACTCGGCAATGAGCAGTTCTTC
j_gene: TRBJ2-3; abundance: .; v_gene: TRBV6-1; d_gene: TRBD2; CDR3aa: CASSERWLAGLSTDTQYF; CDR3nt: TGTGCCAGCAGTGAACGATGGCTAGCGGGCCTCAGCACAGATACGCAGTATTTT
j_gene: TRBJ2-3; abundance: .; v_gene: TRBV29-1; d_gene: .; CDR3aa: CSVETNTDTQYF; CDR3nt: TGCAGCGTGGAGACAAACACAGATACGCAGTATTTT
j_gene: TRBJ2-2; abundance: .; v_gene: TRBV15; d_gene: TRBD1; CDR3aa: CATSTLLGQGGNTNTGELFF; CDR3nt: TGTGCCACCAGCACCTTGCTTGGACAGGGGGGAAACACTAACACCGGGGAGCTGTTTTTT
j_gene: TRBJ1-3; abundance: .; v_gene: TRBV2; d_gene: .; CDR3aa: CASSEKRGGNTIYF; CDR3nt: TGTGCCAGCAGTGAAAAAAGGGGAGGGAACACCATATATTTT
j_gene: TRBJ1-3; abundance: .; v_gene: TRBV7-2; d_gene: .; CDR3aa: CASSPGTTRNTIYF; CDR3nt: TGTGCCAGCAGCCCCGGGACCACTAGAAACACCATATATTTT
j_gene: TRBJ2-2; abundance: .; v_gene: TRBV7-2; d_gene: .; CDR3aa: CASSLEVDGSYRGELFF; CDR3nt: TGTGCCAGCAGCTTAGAGGTCGACGGGTCCTACAGGGGGGAGCTGTTTTTT
j_gene: TRBJ2-6; abundance: once; v_gene: TRBV28; d_gene: .; CDR3aa: CASSLAGDGANVLTF; CDR3nt: TGTGCCAGCAGTTTGGCAGGAGATGGGGCCAACGTCCTGACTTTC
j_gene: TRBJ2-3; abundance: .; v_gene: TRBV7-3; d_gene: TRBD1; CDR3aa: CASSSRTGADTQYF; CDR3nt: TGTGCCAGCAGCTCTCGGACAGGGGCGGATACGCAGTATTTT
j_gene: TRBJ2-1; abundance: .; v_gene: TRBV5-1; d_gene: TRBD2; CDR3aa: CASTPRTSGNEQFF; CDR3nt: TGCGCCAGCACCCCCCGGACTAGCGGTAATGAGCAGTTCTTC
j_gene: TRBJ2-5; abundance: .; v_gene: TRBV7-2; d_gene: .; CDR3aa: CASSFYQETQYF; CDR3nt: TGTGCCAGCAGCTTCTACCAAGAGACCCAGTACTTC
j_gene: TRBJ1-3; abundance: .; v_gene: TRBV6-5; d_gene: .; CDR3aa: CASSYSGASGNTIYF; CDR3nt: TGTGCCAGCAGTTACTCGGGGGCGTCTGGAAACACCATATATTTT
j_gene: TRBJ2-2; abundance: .; v_gene: TRBV28; d_gene: TRBD2; CDR3aa: CASTLAGGDTGELFF; CDR3nt: TGTGCCAGCACCTTAGCGGGAGGCGACACCGGGGAGCTGTTTTTT
j_gene: TRBJ2-3; abundance: .; v_gene: TRBV4-1; d_gene: .; CDR3aa: CASSPGLSTDTQYF; CDR3nt: TGCGCCAGCAGCCCCGGACTGTCTACAGATACGCAGTATTTT
j_gene: TRBJ1-5; abundance: .; v_gene: TRBV21-1; d_gene: .; CDR3aa: CASSKVVSDREKNAQHF; CDR3nt: TGTGCCAGCAGCAAAGTGGTCTCGGACAGGGAAAAGAATGCCCAGCATTTT
j_gene: TRBJ2-3; abundance: .; v_gene: TRBV5-5; d_gene: .; CDR3aa: CASSLGGVGNTQYF; CDR3nt: TGTGCCAGCAGCTTGGGGGGTGTAGGGAATACGCAGTATTTT
j_gene: TRBJ1-5; abundance: .; v_gene: TRBV19; d_gene: TRBD1; CDR3aa: CASSAELQGSRAQPQHF; CDR3nt: TGTGCCAGTAGTGCAGAATTACAGGGGTCGAGGGCCCAGCCCCAGCATTTT
j_gene: TRBJ2-3; abundance: .; v_gene: TRBV7-9; d_gene: .; CDR3aa: CASSARGGTDTQYF; CDR3nt: TGTGCCAGCAGCGCCAGGGGAGGCACAGATACGCAGTATTTT